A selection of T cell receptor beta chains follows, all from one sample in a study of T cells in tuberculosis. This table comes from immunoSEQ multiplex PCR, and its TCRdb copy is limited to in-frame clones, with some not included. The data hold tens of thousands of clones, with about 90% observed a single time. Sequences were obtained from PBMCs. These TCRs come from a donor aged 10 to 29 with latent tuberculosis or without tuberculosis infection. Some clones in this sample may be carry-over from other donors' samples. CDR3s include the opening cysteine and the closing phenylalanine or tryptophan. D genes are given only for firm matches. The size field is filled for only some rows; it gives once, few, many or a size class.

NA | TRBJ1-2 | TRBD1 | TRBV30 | TGTGCCTGGAACGATCTGGCCACAGGGGGTAACTATGGCTACACCTTC | CAWNDLATGGNYGYTF
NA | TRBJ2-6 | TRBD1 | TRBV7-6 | TGTGCCAGCAGCTGGAGGACAGGGGCCCTCTCTGGGGCCAACGTCCTGACTTTC | CASSWRTGALSGANVLTF
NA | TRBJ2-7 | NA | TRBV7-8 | TGTGCCAGCAGCGGACTCTACAGCTCCTACGAGCAGTACTTC | CASSGLYSSYEQYF
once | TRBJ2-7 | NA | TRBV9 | TGTGCCAGCAGCTCTAGAGACGGGACCTACGAGCAGTACTTC | CASSSRDGTYEQYF
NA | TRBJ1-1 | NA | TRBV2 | TGTGCCAGCAGTGACAGGGTCAGGGGCACTGAAGCTTTCTTT | CASSDRVRGTEAFF
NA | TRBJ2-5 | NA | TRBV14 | TGTGCCAGCAGCCAAGTCCCCGGCGGGGTGCAAGAGACCCAGTACTTC | CASSQVPGGVQETQYF
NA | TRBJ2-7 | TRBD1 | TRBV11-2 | TGTGCCAGCAGCTTCCAACTGGTTGGGACAGGGGAACGCCACGAGCAGTACTTC | CASSFQLVGTGERHEQYF
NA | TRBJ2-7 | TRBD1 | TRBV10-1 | TGCGCCAGCTCGGGACAGGGAGTCTACGAGCAGTACTTC | CASSGQGVYEQYF
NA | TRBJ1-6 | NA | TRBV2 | TGTGCCAGCAGTGAGAGCTCCTATAATTCACCCCTCCACTTT | CASSESSYNSPLHF
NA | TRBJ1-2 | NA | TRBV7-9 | TGTGCCAGCAGCCTATCCGGGACAATCCTGAGTGGCTACACCTTC | CASSLSGTILSGYTF
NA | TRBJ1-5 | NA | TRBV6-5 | TGTGCCAGCCAACGAACAGGGAAGGGACAGCCCCAGCATTTT | CASQRTGKGQPQHF
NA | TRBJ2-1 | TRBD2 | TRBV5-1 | TGCGCCAGCAGCTTGTTAGCGGGGTTATCCTACAATGAGCAGTTCTTC | CASSLLAGLSYNEQFF
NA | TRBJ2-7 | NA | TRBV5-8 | TGTGCCAGCAGCTCCGAGCCGGGAGCGATATCCTACGAGCAGTACTTC | CASSSEPGAISYEQYF
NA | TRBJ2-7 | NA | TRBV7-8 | TGTGCCAGCAGCCCCGTTGAGAGCTACGAGCAGTACTTC | CASSPVESYEQYF
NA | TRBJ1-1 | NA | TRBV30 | TGTGCCTGGAGTTGGGGGGAACGAGGAGCTTTCTTT | CAWSWGERGAFF
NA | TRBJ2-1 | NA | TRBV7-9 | TGTGCCAGCAGCCTCCCTCGGGGGTCCTACAATGAGCAGTTCTTC | CASSLPRGSYNEQFF
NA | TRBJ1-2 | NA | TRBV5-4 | TGTGCCAGCAGCTTGGTCGGACAGACAGAGAACTATGGCTACACCTTC | CASSLVGQTENYGYTF
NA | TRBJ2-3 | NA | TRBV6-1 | TGTGTCAGTAAACGGGACTTTTCTAGCACAGATACGCAGTATTTT | CVSKRDFSSTDTQYF
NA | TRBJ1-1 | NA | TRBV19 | TGTGCCAGTAGTATAGGCGGGGCGAACACTGAAGCTTTCTTT | CASSIGGANTEAFF
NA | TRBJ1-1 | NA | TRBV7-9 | TGTGCCAGCAGCTTTCCCTCTGGGGGGGAGACTGAAGCTTTCTTT | CASSFPSGGETEAFF
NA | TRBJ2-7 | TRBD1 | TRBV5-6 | TGTGCCAGCAACACTAGGACAGGGCCCGGAGAGCAGTACTTC | CASNTRTGPGEQYF
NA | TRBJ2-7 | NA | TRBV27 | TGTGCCAGGTCCCGGGGGTCCTCCTACGAGCAGTACTTC | CARSRGSSYEQYF
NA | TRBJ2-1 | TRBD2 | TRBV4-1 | TGCGCCAGCAGCCAACGGGGGGGGTACTCCTACAATGAGCAGTTCTTC | CASSQRGGYSYNEQFF
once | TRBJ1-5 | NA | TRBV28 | TGTGCCAGCAGTTGGGGTAAAACAGGGACATGGCTTTTAGAGCCCCAGCATTTT | CASSWGKTGTWLLEPQHF
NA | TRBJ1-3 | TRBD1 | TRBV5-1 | TGCGCCAGCAGCTACAGGGGGCGGACTGGAAACACCATATATTTT | CASSYRGRTGNTIYF
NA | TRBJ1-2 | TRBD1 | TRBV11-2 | TGTGCCAGCAGCTTTTTGAGACAGGGAGGTGGCTACACCTTC | CASSFLRQGGGYTF
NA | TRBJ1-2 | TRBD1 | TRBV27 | TGTGCCAGCAGTTTAACAGGGGACGACTATGGCTACACCTTC | CASSLTGDDYGYTF
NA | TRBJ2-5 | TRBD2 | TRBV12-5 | TGTGCTAGTGTAACTAGCGGGAGTCTGGAGACCCAGTACTTC | CASVTSGSLETQYF
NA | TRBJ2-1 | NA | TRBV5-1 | TGCGCCAGCAGCTTGTTCGAGACTTTAAGCCACAATGAGCAGTTCTTC | CASSLFETLSHNEQFF
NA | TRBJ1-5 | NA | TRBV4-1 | TGCGCCAGCAGCCAAGATGCAGGGTATAGCAATCAGCCCCAGCATTTT | CASSQDAGYSNQPQHF
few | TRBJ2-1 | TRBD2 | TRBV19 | TGTGCCAGTACCGCCCTTGCCGCGGGAGGGGTCAATGAGCAGTTCTTC | CASTALAAGGVNEQFF
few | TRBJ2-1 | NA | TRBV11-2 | TGTGCCAGCAGCCAGGGGTCCTTAGGGAGGGCAAGTCGCGATGAGCAGTTCTTC | CASSQGSLGRASRDEQFF
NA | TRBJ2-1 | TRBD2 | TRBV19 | TGTGCCAGTAGTAGGAGGACTAGCGGGTCCTCCACCTACAATGAGCAGTTCTTC | CASSRRTSGSSTYNEQFF
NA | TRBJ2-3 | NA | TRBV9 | TGTGCCAGCAGCGTTTCAAGCACAGATACGCAGTATTTT | CASSVSSTDTQYF
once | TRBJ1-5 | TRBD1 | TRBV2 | TGTGCCAGCAGTGTGGGAGGACAGGGGCGAGAGCCCCAGCATTTT | CASSVGGQGREPQHF
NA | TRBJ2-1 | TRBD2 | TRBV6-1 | TGTGCCAGCAGTGAAGTGACTAGCGGGGCCCCGGGGGATGAGCAGTTCTTC | CASSEVTSGAPGDEQFF
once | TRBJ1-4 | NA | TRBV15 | TGTGCCACCAGCAGAGACATCACATCAACTAATGAAAAACTGTTTTTT | CATSRDITSTNEKLFF
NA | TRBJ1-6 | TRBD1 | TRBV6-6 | TGTGCCAGCAGTGTTACCGGACAGGCTAATAATTCACCCCTCCACTTT | CASSVTGQANNSPLHF
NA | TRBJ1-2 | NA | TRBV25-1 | TGTGCCAGCATGACAGGCTTAGATGGCTACACCTTC | CASMTGLDGYTF
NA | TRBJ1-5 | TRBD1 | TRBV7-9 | TGTGCCAGCAGTACTGACAGGGTAGCTAATCAGCCCCAGCATTTT | CASSTDRVANQPQHF
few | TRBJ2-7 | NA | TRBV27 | TGTGCCAGCAGTTTGATGGCAGGATCCTACGAGCAGTACTTC | CASSLMAGSYEQYF
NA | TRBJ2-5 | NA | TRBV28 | TGTGCCAGCAGTCCCCGATGGACACAACGAAACCAAGAGACCCAGTACTTC | CASSPRWTQRNQETQYF
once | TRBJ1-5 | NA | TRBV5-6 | TGTGCCAGCAGCATCCTTCGCCAGGTCGGACAGCCCCAGCATTTT | CASSILRQVGQPQHF
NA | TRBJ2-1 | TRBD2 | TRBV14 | TGTGCCAGCAGTAGAGCGGGAAATCAGTTCTTC | CASSRAGNQFF
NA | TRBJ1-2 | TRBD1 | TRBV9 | TGTGCCAGCAGCGTAGAGGGACAGGGGGGCTATGGCTACACCTTC | CASSVEGQGGYGYTF
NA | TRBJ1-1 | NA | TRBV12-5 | TGTGCTAGTGGTTGGGAGGGGGTGAGCACTGAAGCTTTCTTT | CASGWEGVSTEAFF
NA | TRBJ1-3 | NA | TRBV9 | TGTGCCAGCAGCGTACTTGGAAACACCATATATTTT | CASSVLGNTIYF
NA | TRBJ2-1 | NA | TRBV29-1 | TGCAGCGTTGAAAAGGGGTTCTCCTACAATGAGCAGTTCTTC | CSVEKGFSYNEQFF
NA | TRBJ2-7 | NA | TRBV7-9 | TGTGCCAGCAGCTTTACTAGCTACTCCTACGAGCAGTACTTC | CASSFTSYSYEQYF
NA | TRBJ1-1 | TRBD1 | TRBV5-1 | TGCGCCAGCAGCACAAGGACAGGGAGCACTGAAGCTTTCTTT | CASSTRTGSTEAFF
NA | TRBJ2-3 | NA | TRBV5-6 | TGTGCCAGCACGAGGGGGTACTCAATTCAAGATACGCGCAGTATTAGTTTT | CASTRGYSIQDTRSISF